The text below deals with one T cell receptor beta chain. Enrolled through a virtual design, the participants were between roughly 18 and 90 years of age and came from 24 US areas. Participant reports of clinical history set cohort assignment. The germline V gene encodes CDR1 MNHEY and CDR2 SMNVEV (reference sequence). With V trimmed by 6 bases and J by 8 bases, 10 bases remained unmatched. The CDR3 covers 16 residues. The entry originates in a study of blood T cell repertoires in COVID-19. Overall study context: Sources were T cells, B-cell-depleted T cells, or PBMCs; the material itself was cDNA or gDNA.

Original methodology: Reference gene primers were amplified, and this amplification served to estimate nucleated cell counts. Sequenced by immunoSEQ multiplex PCR; TCRdb stores in-frame clones only, minus some. The DNA was the basis for D and trimming; V, J and clone size are from that table. The sample carries a few hundred thousand clones, over 75% recorded once. Sequencing was performed on PBMCs or T cells enriched from blood (not recorded which). The chain links TRBV27 to TRBJ1-4; 12 nucleotides agree with TRBD1. The source of this sequence is a woman under 40 who had recovered from COVID-19. The CDR3 loop reads CASSTGQGALREKLFF. Written as DNA, the CDR3 is TGTGCCAGCAGCACGGGACAGGGGGCATTAAGGGAAAAACTGTTTTTT.